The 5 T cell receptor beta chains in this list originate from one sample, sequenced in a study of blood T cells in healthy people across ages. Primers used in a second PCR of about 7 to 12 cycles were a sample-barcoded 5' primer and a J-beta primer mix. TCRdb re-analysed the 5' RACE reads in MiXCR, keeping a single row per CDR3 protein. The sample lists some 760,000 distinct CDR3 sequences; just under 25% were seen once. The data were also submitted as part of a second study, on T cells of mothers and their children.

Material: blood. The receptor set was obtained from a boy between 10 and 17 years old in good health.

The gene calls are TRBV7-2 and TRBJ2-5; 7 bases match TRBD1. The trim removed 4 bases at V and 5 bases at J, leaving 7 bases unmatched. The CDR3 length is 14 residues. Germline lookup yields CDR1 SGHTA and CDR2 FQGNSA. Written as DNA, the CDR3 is TGTGCCAGCAGCTCCCGACAGGGCTGGGAGACCCAGTACTTC. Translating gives CASSSRQGWETQYF.

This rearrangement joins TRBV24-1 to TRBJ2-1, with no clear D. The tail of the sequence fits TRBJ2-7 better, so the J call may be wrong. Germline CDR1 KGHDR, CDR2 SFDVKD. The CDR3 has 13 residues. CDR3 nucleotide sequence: TGTGCCACCAGTGACACGAACGGCTACGAGCAGTACTTC. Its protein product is CATSDTNGYEQYF.

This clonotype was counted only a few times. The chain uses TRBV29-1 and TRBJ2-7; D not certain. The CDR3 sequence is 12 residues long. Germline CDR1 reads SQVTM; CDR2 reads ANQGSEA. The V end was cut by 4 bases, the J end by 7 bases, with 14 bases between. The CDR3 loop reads CSVARRLGEQYF. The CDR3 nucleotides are TGCAGCGTTGCTCGGCGGCTAGGTGAGCAGTACTTC.

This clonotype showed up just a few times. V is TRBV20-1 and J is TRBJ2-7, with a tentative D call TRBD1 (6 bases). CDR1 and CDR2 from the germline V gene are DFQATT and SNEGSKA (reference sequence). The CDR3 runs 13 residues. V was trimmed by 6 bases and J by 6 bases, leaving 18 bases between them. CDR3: CSANDRLTGEQYF. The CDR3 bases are TGCAGTGCCAATGACAGGCTGACTGGCGAGCAGTACTTC.

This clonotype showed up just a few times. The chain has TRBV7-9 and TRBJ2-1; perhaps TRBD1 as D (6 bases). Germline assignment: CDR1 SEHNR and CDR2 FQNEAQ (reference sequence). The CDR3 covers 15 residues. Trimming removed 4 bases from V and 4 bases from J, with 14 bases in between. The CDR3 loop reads CASSSYGTQYNEQFF. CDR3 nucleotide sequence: TGTGCCAGCAGCTCATACGGGACACAGTACAATGAGCAGTTCTTC. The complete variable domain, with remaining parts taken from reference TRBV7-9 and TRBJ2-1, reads DTGVSQNPRHKITKRGQNVTFRCDPISEHNRLYWYRQTLGQGPEFLTYFQNEAQLEKSRLLSDRFSAERPKGSFSTLEIQRTEQGDSAMYLCASSSYGTQYNEQFFGPGTRLTVL.